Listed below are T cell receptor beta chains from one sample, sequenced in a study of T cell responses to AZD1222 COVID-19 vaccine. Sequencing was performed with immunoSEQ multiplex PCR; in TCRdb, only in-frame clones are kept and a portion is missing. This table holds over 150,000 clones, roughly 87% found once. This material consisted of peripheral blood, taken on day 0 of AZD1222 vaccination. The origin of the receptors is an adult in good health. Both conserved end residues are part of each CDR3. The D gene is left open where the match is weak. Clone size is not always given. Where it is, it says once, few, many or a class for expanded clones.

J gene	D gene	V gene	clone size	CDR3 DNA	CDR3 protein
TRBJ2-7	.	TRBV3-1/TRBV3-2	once	TGTGCCAGCAGCTTGGCGGCCGATACCTACGAGCAGTACTTC	CASSLAADTYEQYF
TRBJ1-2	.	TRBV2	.	TGTGCCAGCAGTGAAGGCGGGAACAGGGTAACCCCTAACTATGGCTACACCTTC	CASSEGGNRVTPNYGYTF
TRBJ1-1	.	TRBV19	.	TGTGCCTCACGTATGAGCAGGAACACTGAAGCTTTCTTT	CASRMSRNTEAFF
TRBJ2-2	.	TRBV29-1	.	TGCAGCGTTGTGAACCCACGTATAAGCGGGGAGCTGTTTTTT	CSVVNPRISGELFF
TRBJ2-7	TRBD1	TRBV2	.	TGTGCCAGCAGTTACAGGGGGAGAACCTACGAGCAGTACTTC	CASSYRGRTYEQYF
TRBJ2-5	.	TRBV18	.	TGTGCCAGCTCAGTACGAGTGAAGGTCTCGGAGACCCAGTACTTC	CASSVRVKVSETQYF
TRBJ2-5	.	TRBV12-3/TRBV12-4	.	TGTGCCAGCATCGACAGCAACGGGGAGACCCAGTACTTC	CASIDSNGETQYF
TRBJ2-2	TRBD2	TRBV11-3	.	TGTGCCAGCAGTTCAAGCGGGAATCCCACCGGGGAGCTGTTTTTT	CASSSSGNPTGELFF
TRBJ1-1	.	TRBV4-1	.	TGCGCCAGCAGCCAAGACGGGGGCGGAACTGAAGCTTTCTTT	CASSQDGGGTEAFF
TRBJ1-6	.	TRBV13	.	TGTGCCAGCAGCGGGGGGAACTCACCCCTCCACTTT	CASSGGNSPLHF
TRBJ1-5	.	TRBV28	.	TGTGCCAGCAGTTTACCAGGGAATCGACAGCCCCAGCATTTT	CASSLPGNRQPQHF
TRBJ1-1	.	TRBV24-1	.	TGTGCCACCAGTGACCCGTCGAGGGCAATCACTGAAGCTTTCTTT	CATSDPSRAITEAFF
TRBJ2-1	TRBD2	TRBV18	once	TGTGCCAGCTCACCGGGACTAGAGTTTGAGCAGTTCTTC	CASSPGLEFEQFF
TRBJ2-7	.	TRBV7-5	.	TGTGTCAGAAGCTCCCCCAGGCAGGGCCACGAGCAGTACTTC	CVRSSPRQGHEQYF
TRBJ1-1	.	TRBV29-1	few	TGCAGCGCACGACCAACCTTGAACACTGAAGCTTTCTTT	CSARPTLNTEAFF
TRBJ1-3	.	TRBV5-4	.	TGTGCCAGCAGCATTTCGGTAGACTCTGGAAACACCATATATTTT	CASSISVDSGNTIYF
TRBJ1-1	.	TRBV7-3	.	TGTGCCAGCAGCTCCGGGACACTTAACACTGAAGCTTTCTTT	CASSSGTLNTEAFF
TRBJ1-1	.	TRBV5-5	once	TGTGCCAGCTTTTTTGGGCCGGGGACTGAAGCTTTCTTT	CASFFGPGTEAFF
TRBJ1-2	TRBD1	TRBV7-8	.	TGTGCCAGCAGCGTAAGGACAGGGGACTATGGCTACACCTTC	CASSVRTGDYGYTF
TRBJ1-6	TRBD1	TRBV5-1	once	TGCGCCAGCAGGGAGCAGGGGGCCGTGGTGAATTCACCCCTCCACTTT	CASREQGAVVNSPLHF
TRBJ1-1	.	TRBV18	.	TGTGCCAGCTCACCTAACCCGGTGCGGGGAGGGGAAGCTTTCTTT	CASSPNPVRGGEAFF
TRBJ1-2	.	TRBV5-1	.	TGCGCCAGCAGCTTGGCGGGGGACTATGGCTACACCTTC	CASSLAGDYGYTF
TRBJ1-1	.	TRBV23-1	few	TGCGCCAGCGGACCTCGTACCGGACACACTGAAGCTTTCTTT	CASGPRTGHTEAFF
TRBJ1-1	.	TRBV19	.	TGTGCCAGTAAAGGAGGGGCTGCTGAAGCTTTCTTT	CASKGGAAEAFF
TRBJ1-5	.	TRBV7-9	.	TGTGCCAGCAACACCAGGGGTGGCAATCAGCCCCAGCATTTT	CASNTRGGNQPQHF
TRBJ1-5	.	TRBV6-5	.	TGTGCCAGCAGTCCTCATCAGGGGCGTCAGCCCCAGCATTTT	CASSPHQGRQPQHF
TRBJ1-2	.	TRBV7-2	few	TGTGCCAGCAGCGCCACCTACTATGGCTACACCTTC	CASSATYYGYTF
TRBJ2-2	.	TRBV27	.	TGTGCCAGCAGTTCGGACCGGGCCCACATTGGGACCGGGGAGCTGTTTTTT	CASSSDRAHIGTGELFF
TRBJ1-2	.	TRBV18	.	TGTGCCAGCTCCCCGGCCGCAGGGGATGGCTACACCTTC	CASSPAAGDGYTF
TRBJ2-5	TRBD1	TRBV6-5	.	TGTGCCAGCAGTACCGGGACAGGGGGCGAGACCCAGTACTTC	CASSTGTGGETQYF
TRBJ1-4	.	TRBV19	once	TGTGCCAGTAGTATTTGGGGCAGGGCTGCAACTAATGAAAAACTGTTTTTT	CASSIWGRAATNEKLFF
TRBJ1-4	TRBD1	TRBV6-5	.	TGTGCCAGCAGACCCGGGACAGGGATGAAAAAACTGTTTTTT	CASRPGTGMKKLFF